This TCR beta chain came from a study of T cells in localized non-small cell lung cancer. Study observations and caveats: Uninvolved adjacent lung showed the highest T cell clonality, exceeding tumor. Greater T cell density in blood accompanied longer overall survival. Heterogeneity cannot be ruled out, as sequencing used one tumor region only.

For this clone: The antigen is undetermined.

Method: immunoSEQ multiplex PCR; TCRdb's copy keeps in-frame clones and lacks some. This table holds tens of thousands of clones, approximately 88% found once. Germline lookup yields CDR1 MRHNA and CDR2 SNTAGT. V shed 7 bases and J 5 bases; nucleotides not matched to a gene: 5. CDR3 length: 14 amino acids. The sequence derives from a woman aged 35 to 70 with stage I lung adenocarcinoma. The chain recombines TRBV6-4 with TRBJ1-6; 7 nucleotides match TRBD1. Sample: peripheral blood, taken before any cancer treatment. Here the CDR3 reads CASNVGQDNSPLHF. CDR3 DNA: TGTGCCAGCAATGTAGGACAGGATAATTCACCCCTCCACTTT.